These 26 T cell receptor beta chains were sequenced from one sample in a study of shared clonotypes between healthy human individuals. Here immunoSEQ multiplex PCR was the method, and the copy in TCRdb shows in-frame clones only, minus some. The top ten hold nearly 25% of the sample, which has about 820,000 clones, 80% to 95% seen once. Cells designated naive CD8 were CD45RO-negative and were positively selected for CCR7, with terminally differentiated effector memory CD45RA+ cells excluded. The specimen sequenced was naive CD8+ T cells sorted from blood. These receptor sequences come from a man aged 25-40 years in good health.

This clone was observed a few times. The V call is TRBV6-1, the J call TRBJ2-7, with 7 positions matching TRBD2. This CDR3 has 15 amino acids. Per the germline V gene, CDR1 is MNHNS and CDR2 is SASEGT. The V gene end was trimmed by 2 bases and the J gene end by 2 bases; junction bases not matched to a gene: 6. For the CDR3, the DNA is TGTGCCAGCAGTGAACATCTAGCGGAGGCCTACGAGCAGTACTTC. Its translation is CASSEHLAEAYEQYF.

There are a few counts of this clone. Additional DNA sequences in this sample encode the identical CDR3. The chain recombines TRBV10-3 with TRBJ2-7; D gene unclear. The CDR3 is made up of 12 amino acids. Germline V lookup: CDR1 ENHRY, CDR2 SYGVKD. V was clipped by 0 bases and J by 3 bases, with 3 bases between them. CDR3 nucleotide sequence: TGTGCCATCAGTGAGTCGTTCTACGAGCAGTACTTC. This gives the protein CAISESFYEQYF.

There are a few counts of this clone. This rearrangement joins TRBV7-3 to TRBJ2-2; D remains unclear. The V end lost 0 bases, the J end lost 8 bases, and 4 bases lay between the germline ends. Per the germline V gene, CDR1 is SGHTA and CDR2 is FQGTGA. CDR3 length: 12 residues. CDR3 loop: CASSLTLGELFF. The CDR3 coding sequence is TGTGCCAGCAGCTTAACGTTGGGGGAGCTGTTTTTT.

The chain joins TRBV5-1 to TRBJ2-1, with 9 bases fitting TRBD2. The V and J ends lost 0 bases and 6 bases, in that order; junction bases with no gene match: 13. Germline loops: CDR1 SGHRS, CDR2 YFSETQ. This CDR3 spans 18 amino acids. CDR3 coding DNA: TGCGCCAGCAGCTTGGGGGGTTGGCGGGAGGGCCTCAGCAATGAGCAGTTCTTC. It encodes CASSLGGWREGLSNEQFF. The variable domain in full, completed from reference TRBV5-1 and TRBJ2-1, reads KAGVTQTPRYLIKTRGQQVTLSCSPISGHRSVSWYQQTPGQGLQFLFEYFSETQRNKGNFPGRFSGRQFSNSRSEMNVSTLELGDSALYLCASSLGGWREGLSNEQFFGPGTRLTVL.

The gene calls are TRBV11-3 and TRBJ2-1; D uncertain. CDR1 is SGHNT and CDR2 is YENEEA in the germline V gene. Trimming cost V 4 bases and J 9 bases, with 10 bases left between them. The CDR3 is made up of 12 amino acids. CDR3 in amino acids: CASSSLESEQFF. DNA for the CDR3: TGTGCCAGCAGCTCATTGGAGAGTGAGCAGTTCTTC.

The rearrangement links TRBV5-6 to TRBJ2-1, with TRBD2 as a possible D gene (9 bases). CDR1 is SGHDT, CDR2 YYEEEE, per germline. Trimming took 7 bases from V and 4 from J, leaving 18 bases between them. The CDR3 runs 15 residues. Written as DNA, the CDR3 is TGTGCCAGCGAGCAGGGGGCGGGAGGGTACAATGAGCAGTTCTTC. Amino acid sequence: CASEQGAGGYNEQFF.

J is TRBJ1-5 and V is TRBV7-8, with D maybe TRBD1 (5 bases). The CDR3 covers 14 residues. Germline assignment: CDR1 SGHVS and CDR2 FQNEAQ. V was trimmed by 5 bases and J by 4 bases, leaving 12 bases between them. For the CDR3, the DNA is TGTGCCAGCAGCCGCCGGGACCCGAATCAGCCCCAGCATTTT. Its protein is CASSRRDPNQPQHF.

This chain uses TRBV6-5 with TRBJ2-3, with 10 bases aligning to TRBD2. There are 15 residues in the CDR3. Per germline, CDR1 MNHEY and CDR2 SVGAGI. J gave up 5 bases and V 5 bases, and 7 bases lay outside the gene matches. The CDR3 DNA reads as TGTGCCAGCAGTCATCTAGCGGGAGCCCTAGATACGCAGTATTTT. It is translated as CASSHLAGALDTQYF.

The chain recombines TRBV11-3 with TRBJ2-2; 12 bases are a match to TRBD2. V dropped 4 bases and J dropped 6; count of bases not matched to a gene: 12. The CDR3 contains 18 residues. In germline, CDR1 is SGHNT, CDR2 YENEEA. The CDR3 is CASSSLASGGVHAGELFF. The CDR3 DNA follows: TGTGCCAGCAGCTCTCTGGCTAGCGGGGGGGTTCACGCCGGGGAGCTGTTTTTT.

This clone turned up a few times. The chain uses TRBV5-4 and TRBJ2-3; the D is unclear. CDR1 and CDR2 from the germline V gene are SGHNT and YYREEE (reference sequence). The CDR3 is 15 residues long. The ends were cut back, 0 bases at V and 2 bases at J, with 10 bases in the middle. This CDR3 is CASSLGWTVTDTQYF. In DNA form, the CDR3 reads TGTGCCAGCAGCTTGGGGTGGACCGTCACAGATACGCAGTATTTT. Variable domain in full (rest from reference TRBV5-4 and TRBJ2-3): ETGVTQSPTHLIKTRGQQVTLRCSSQSGHNTVSWYQQALGQGPQFIFQYYREEENGRGNFPPRFSGLQFPNYSSELNVNALELDDSALYLCASSLGWTVTDTQYFGPGTRLTVL.

This chain connects TRBV5-1 to TRBJ1-2; a possible D gene is TRBD1 (6 bases). The CDR3 is 18 residues long. CDR1 SGHRS and CDR2 YFSETQ come from the germline V gene. V was cut by 4 bases and J by 4 bases, with 26 bases left in between. The CDR3, as DNA: TGCGCCAGCAGCCCCTATCCCGGGTCAGGGGACCTTACCTATGGCTACACCTTC. This gives the protein CASSPYPGSGDLTYGYTF.

The CDR3 sequence is CASSWGQNQPQHF. The CDR3 coding sequence is TGTGCCAGCAGTTGGGGACAGAATCAGCCCCAGCATTTT. The chain links TRBV6-5 to TRBJ1-5, with 7 nucleotides matching TRBD1. The V segment lost 4 bases and the J segment 4 bases; nucleotides outside the gene matches: 1. There are 13 residues in the CDR3. Germline V gene lookup returns CDR1 MNHEY and CDR2 SVGAGI.

DNA of the CDR3: TGTGCCAGCAGTTCGACCAACTCCTACGAGCAGTACTTC. This encodes CASSSTNSYEQYF. The gene calls are TRBV13 and TRBJ2-7; D call uncertain. The CDR3 contains 13 residues. The germline V and J ends were trimmed by 6 bases and 0 bases, with 9 bases remaining between them. Germline CDR1 is PRHDT and CDR2 is FYEKMQ (reference sequence). Together with reference TRBV13 and TRBJ2-7, the CDR3 gives the full variable domain: AAGVIQSPRHLIKEKRETATLKCYPIPRHDTVYWYQQGPGQDPQFLISFYEKMQSDKGSIPDRFSAQQFSDYHSELNMSSLELGDSALYFCASSSTNSYEQYFGPGTRLTVT.

J is TRBJ2-7 and V is TRBV29-1; 16 nucleotides align to TRBD2. In germline, CDR1 is SQVTM, CDR2 ANQGSEA. The ends lost 1 base at V and 4 bases at J; junction bases unmatched: 4. CDR3 length: 16 residues. In DNA, the CDR3 is TGCAGCGTTGAAGGTGGGACTAGCGGGAGGGAGTACGAGCAGTACTTC. This translates into CSVEGGTSGREYEQYF.

This rearrangement joins TRBV10-3 to TRBJ2-7; D is unresolved. The CDR3 length is 12 residues. Germline values: CDR1 ENHRY, CDR2 SYGVKD. Trimming pared 0 bases from V and 5 bases from J, leaving 5 bases between. CDR3 DNA: TGTGCCATCAGTGAGTCGCTCCACGAGCAGTACTTC. It is translated as CAISESLHEQYF.

Comments on this clone: The same CDR3 can be traced to other DNA sequences in this sample. The chain uses TRBV5-1 and TRBJ2-7; D is unresolved. Germline lookup yields CDR1 SGHRS and CDR2 YFSETQ. The V end lost 4 bases, the J end lost 2 bases, and 4 bases lay between the germline ends. CDR3 length: 11 residues. The CDR3 loop reads CASSLPYEQYF. The CDR3 DNA follows: TGCGCCAGCAGCCTTCCCTACGAGCAGTACTTC.

The rearrangement joins TRBV19 to TRBJ2-5; the match to TRBD1 covers 10 bases. This CDR3 contains 13 residues. The junction had 5 bases not matched to a gene; V was cut back by 7 bases and J by 6 bases. Germline loops: CDR1 LNHDA, CDR2 SQIVND (reference sequence). CDR3 loop: CASTGTGEQTQYF. CDR3 coding DNA: TGTGCCAGTACCGGGACAGGGGAACAGACCCAGTACTTC.

This sequence joins TRBV4-1 and TRBJ2-7, with a tentative D call TRBD1 (7 bases). The CDR3 has 17 residues. Germline CDR1 is MGHRA and CDR2 is YSYEKL. Trimming removed 1 base from V and 2 bases from J, with 18 bases in between. The DNA for the CDR3 is TGCGCCAGCAGCCAAGCGATGGTAGGGGGCGGGGCCTACGAGCAGTACTTC. It translates to CASSQAMVGGGAYEQYF.

This rearrangement joins TRBV5-5 to TRBJ2-7; D is uncertain. CDR3 length: 13 amino acids. The germline gives CDR1 SGHKS, CDR2 YYEKEE (reference sequence). Trimming shortened V by 4 bases and J by 0 bases, and 8 bases separated the two germline ends. CDR3: CASSPPSSYEQYF. The CDR3 DNA follows: TGTGCCAGCAGCCCCCCTAGCTCCTACGAGCAGTACTTC.

The chain uses TRBV5-4 and TRBJ1-2; 11 bases agree with TRBD1. This CDR3 has 15 residues. Germline V lookup: CDR1 SGHNT, CDR2 YYREEE (reference sequence). J lost 6 bases, V lost 1 base, and 5 bases had no gene match. The CDR3 is CASSLIGQGADGYTF. As DNA, the CDR3 is TGTGCCAGCAGCTTGATTGGACAGGGGGCTGATGGCTACACCTTC.

This chain uses TRBV29-1 with TRBJ2-1; 9 nucleotides align to TRBD2. The CDR3 runs to 14 residues. From germline, CDR1 is SQVTM and CDR2 ANQGSEA. Germline trimming cut 5 bases from V and 5 bases from J; bases unmatched to any gene: 7. CDR3 DNA sequence: TGCAGCGTTCCAACTAGCGGGCTTAACAATGAGCAGTTCTTC. Amino acid sequence: CSVPTSGLNNEQFF.

The chain carries TRBV23-1 and TRBJ2-7; D gene uncertain. TRBV23-1 is an open reading frame whose function is uncertain. Trimming stripped 11 bases from V and 2 bases from J, with 19 bases between. This CDR3 contains 14 residues. The CDR3 DNA reads TGCGCCCTCTGTAGGAGCGTTTGGACCTACGAGCAGTACTTC. Residues: CALCRSVWTYEQYF.

The chain is built from TRBV29-1 and TRBJ2-2, with TRBD1 as a possible D gene (5 bases). The CDR3 covers 11 residues. Trimming left V 5 bases short and J 7 bases short, with 8 bases between. Per germline, CDR1 SQVTM and CDR2 ANQGSEA. CDR3 sequence reads: CSVLQGGELFF. Written as DNA, the CDR3 is TGCAGCGTTCTGCAGGGCGGGGAGCTGTTTTTT.

The chain couples TRBV28 to TRBJ2-7; D might be TRBD1 or TRBD2, each matching 5 bases. CDR3 length: 13 amino acids. Trimming took 5 bases from V and 5 from J, leaving 13 bases between them. Germline CDR1 and CDR2: MDHEN and SYDVKM. CDR3 loop: CASSPGPYNEQYF. Here the CDR3 DNA reads TGTGCCAGCAGTCCGGGACCCTACAACGAGCAGTACTTC.

The chain has TRBV7-2 and TRBJ1-2; possible D gene TRBD1, 5 bases. The CDR3 sequence is 13 residues long. The V end lost 5 bases, the J end lost 3 bases, and 10 bases lay between the germline ends. Per germline, CDR1 SGHTA and CDR2 FQGNSA. The CDR3 nucleotides read TGTGCCAGCAGCGGCGAGGGACACTATGGCTACACCTTC. Residues: CASSGEGHYGYTF.

This chain uses TRBV11-3 with TRBJ2-1, with 9 bases aligning to TRBD1. V shed 2 bases and J 8 bases; nucleotides not matched to a gene: 7. The CDR3 totals 15 residues. From germline, CDR1 is SGHNT and CDR2 YENEEA. The CDR3 loop reads CASSLRTGEIDEQFF. CDR3 nucleotides: TGTGCCAGCAGCTTACGGACAGGGGAGATCGATGAGCAGTTCTTC.